This T cell receptor beta chain was recovered during a study of a mutant IDH1 vaccine in newly diagnosed glioma. Overall study context: Eight vaccinations were given in weeks 1, 3, 5, 7, 11, 15, 19 and 23. Findings and caveats of the study: There seemed to be no relation between pseudoprogression and changes in top peripheral T cell clonotypes.

Noted time point: week 5, during vaccination. Every vaccination contained 300 ug of the mutant IDH1 20-mer peptide and was paired with topical imiquimod. As to this clone: The antigen is unknown.

The germline gives CDR1 SNHLY, CDR2 FYNNEI. J was trimmed by 7 bases and V by 4 bases; bases with no gene match: 9. The CDR3 contains 14 residues. Profiled with immunoSEQ multiplex PCR; TCRdb holds only in-frame clones, not every one. The table shows around 49,000 clones, with 78% occurring only once. This TCR derives from a middle-aged man with glioma. The chain carries TRBV2 and TRBJ1-2; TRBD1 agrees at 7 bases. The sample in question was PBMCs, obtained from a glioma patient whose treatment included an IDH1 peptide vaccine. CDR3 in amino acids: CASSVNRGGGGYTF. CDR3 coding DNA: TGTGCCAGCAGTGTCAACAGGGGCGGGGGTGGCTACACCTTC.